Below are 3 T cell receptor beta chains sequenced from a single sample in a study. TCRdb fed the 5' RACE reads into MiXCR, producing one record per CDR3 protein. The sample yields about 62,000 distinct CDR3 sequences, approximately 29% seen once. The sample taken for sequencing was tumor-infiltrating naive CD4+ T cells sorted from the breast tumor. As to subset: naive CD4+ T cells, CD4+CD45RA+CD25-. All receptors come from a female donor with breast cancer.

This clonotype appeared a few times. The chain employs TRBV7-9 and TRBJ2-1, with TRBD1 identical over 8 bases. Trimming took 7 bases from V and 2 from J; bases not matched to a gene: 10. From germline, CDR1 is SEHNR and CDR2 FQNEAQ (reference sequence). The CDR3 loop spans 16 amino acids. DNA of the CDR3: TGTGCCAGCACCTCTTGGGACAGGACTACCTACAATGAGCAGTTCTTC. The encoded protein is CASTSWDRTTYNEQFF.

This clonotype was counted a single time. One end of the junction varies from germline; a read error may be responsible. The V and J genes are TRBV9 and TRBJ1-5; D unclear. The germline CDR1 and CDR2 sequences are SGDLS and YYNGEE. The CDR3 extends over 15 amino acids. CDR3 region: CASSPDPRSNQSQHF. The CDR3 nucleotides read TGTGCCAGCAGCCCCGACCCACGCAGCAATCAGTCCCAGCATTTT.

This clonotype was observed a few times. The chain couples TRBV7-8 to TRBJ2-7; a possible D gene is TRBD2 (6 bases). The CDR3 loop spans 15 amino acids. Trimming removed 5 bases at V and 1 base at J, with 15 bases between. Germline V gene data show CDR1 as SGHVS and CDR2 as FQNEAQ. The CDR3 coding sequence is TGTGCCAGCAGCCGAGGGCGGGATCCTTCCTACGAGCAGTACTTC. Translating gives CASSRGRDPSYEQYF.